Shown below are 2 T cell receptor beta chains from a single sample sequenced in a study of shared clonotypes between healthy human individuals. Here immunoSEQ multiplex PCR was the method, and the copy in TCRdb shows in-frame clones only, minus some. The sample contains 2 million to 2.5 million clones, around 95% of which appear only once. Material for sequencing was naive CD4+ T cells sorted from blood. Subset described: CD45RA+ positively selected. The receptors derive from a man between 18 and 29 years old in good health.

The rearrangement joins TRBV4-1 to TRBJ2-1; 7 bases are shared with TRBD2. Germline assignment: CDR1 MGHRA and CDR2 YSYEKL. The V and J ends lost 5 bases and 8 bases, in that order; junction bases with no gene match: 12. The CDR3 runs 15 residues. CDR3 sequence (DNA): TGCGCCAGCAGCGCTAGCGGCGCGTTAGCTCATGAGCAGTTCTTC. Protein sequence: CASSASGALAHEQFF.

Here the CDR3 DNA reads TGTGCCATCAGTGCAAAACTAGCGGGTCAAGAGACCCAGTACTTC. Translated, it gives CAISAKLAGQETQYF. The chain couples TRBV10-3 to TRBJ2-5, with TRBD2 matching 9 bases. The CDR3 is 15 amino acids. CDR1 and CDR2 (germline): ENHRY, SYGVKD. V lost 4 bases and J lost 2; bases outside the gene matches: 5.